This T cell receptor beta chain derives from a study of blood T cell repertoires in COVID-19. Study as a whole: The samples span acute and convalescent COVID-19 from the United States, Italy and Spain. PBMCs, B-cell-depleted T cells, or T cells were the source of the cDNA or gDNA that made up the material.

Germline V gene data show CDR1 as SGHNT and CDR2 as YENEEA. V was shortened by 1 base and J by 6 bases, with 18 bases between the two germline ends. The CDR3 covers 16 residues. As processed by the authors: Reference gene primer amplification yielded estimated nucleated cell counts. Sequencing used immunoSEQ multiplex PCR; TCRdb keeps in-frame clones, though not all of them. V and J calls and clone size are those listed in that table; D and trimming were worked out from the DNA. The sample records about 190,000 clones, approximately 90% being singletons. The chain uses TRBV11-3 and TRBJ2-5; D may be TRBD2 (5 bases). The clonotype was recovered from a young woman with acute or convalescent COVID-19. Sequenced input: peripheral blood. The CDR3 sequence: CASSLAGRGSFQTQYF. The CDR3, as DNA: TGTGCCAGCAGCTTAGCCGGCAGAGGGAGCTTTCAGACCCAGTACTTC.